The present T cell receptor (beta chain) was sequenced within a study of PD-1 blockade in mismatch repair-deficient tumors. Study background: Enrolled about 2012-2017, patients had progressing, pretreated mismatch repair-deficient cancers of 12 to 13 types. Study-level points and caveats: Rapid post-treatment expansion, then contraction, generally preceding radiologic response, marked tumor-resident clones.

Looked up from germline, CDR1 is SQVTM and CDR2 is ANQGSEA. Trimming removed 6 bases at V and 3 bases at J, with 5 bases between. The CDR3 is made up of 10 amino acids. This clone was recorded a few times. No antigen is known for it. TCRdb's copy holds only in-frame clones and misses some; the assay was immunoSEQ multiplex PCR. This table has under 50,000 clones, more than 75% appearing once. Every patient had mismatch repair deficiency by PCR or immunohistochemistry. A few pembrolizumab responders had their TCRs sequenced. The chain has TRBV29-1 and TRBJ1-1, with D hard to call. The receptor's source is an adult with mismatch repair-deficient cancer. The sample was peripheral blood, taken 4 weeks after starting pembrolizumab. The chain's CDR3 is CSVGDTEAFF. In DNA, the CDR3 is TGCAGCGTAGGAGACACTGAAGCTTTCTTT.